A single sample gave rise to the 11 T cell receptor beta chains below, sequenced in a study of T-cell reconstitution after alpha-beta-depleted transplantation in children (dated by TCRdb to 2015 to 2016). Read against the paper, the sample's treatment or condition label means: allogeneic hematopoietic cell transplantation with graft depleted of TCRalphabeta T cells and CD19 B cells. The method behind the library was PCR. The sequencer listed for this sample is Illumina HiSeq 2500. Molecular barcoding was employed in the preparation of TCR libraries, with unique molecular identifiers being used to normalize TCRbeta repertoire quantification. TCRdb reworked the public reads: Q25 trimming with fastp, MiXCR clone assembly, productive beta chains retained. Each CDR3 protein gets just one entry, which takes the most common genes and DNA from the rows behind it. Across this sample there are about 300,000 distinct CDR3 sequences, with 10% seen only once. Around 7.6% of the sample goes to the ten largest clones.

This material consisted of PBMCs, taken before TCRalphabeta/CD19-depleted stem cell transplant. All receptors come from a boy less than two years old with acute myeloid leukemia, due to receive a stem cell transplant.

The chain joins TRBV27 to TRBJ1-2, with 8 bases lining up with TRBD1. V lost 5 bases, J lost 6 bases, and 2 bases stayed unmatched. Germline CDR1 MNHEY, CDR2 SMNVEV (reference sequence). The CDR3 extends over 12 amino acids. The CDR3 spells CASSGQGDGYTF. CDR3 sequence (DNA): TGTGCCAGCAGTGGACAGGGCGATGGCTACACCTTC.

This clonotype was picked up many times. The genes are TRBV5-1 and TRBJ2-7; no clear D. The CDR3 extends over 15 amino acids. V lost 0 bases and J lost 0, with 10 bases in between. CDR1 is SGHRS and CDR2 is YFSETQ in the germline V gene. CDR3 DNA: TGCGCCAGCAGCTTGGCGGATGTTAGCTCCTACGAGCAGTACTTC. It yields the protein CASSLADVSSYEQYF.

This clonotype was seen a handful of times. The chain links TRBV10-3 to TRBJ2-6; no clear D. V lost 10 bases and J lost 0, with 7 bases in between. This CDR3 contains 13 residues. The germline CDR1 and CDR2 sequences are ENHRY and SYGVKD. CDR3 bases: TGTGCCAATGGTATCTCTGGGGCCAACGTCCTGACTTTC. This codes for CANGISGANVLTF.

The chain has TRBV12-3 or TRBV12-4 and TRBJ2-1; no firm D call. CDR3 length: 16 amino acids. V was pared by 5 bases and J by 2 bases, with 16 bases between. CDR3 bases: TGTGCCAGCAGTCCTTCAGGACCCCACCCCTACAATGAGCAGTTCTTC. Protein sequence: CASSPSGPHPYNEQFF.

This clonotype was seen a handful of times. The chain employs TRBV6-1 and TRBJ2-7; 13 bases are a match to TRBD2. This CDR3 has 15 residues. Germline-derived CDR1 and CDR2 are MNHNS and SASEGT. The J segment lost 2 bases and the V segment lost 6 bases, leaving 4 bases of the junction unmatched. CDR3 region: CASSRLAGGAYEQYF. The CDR3 coding sequence is TGTGCCAGCAGCCGACTAGCGGGAGGAGCCTACGAGCAGTACTTC.

The chain employs TRBV7-9 and TRBJ2-7; D perhaps matches TRBD1 (6 bases). Germline V gives CDR1 SEHNR, CDR2 FQNEAQ (reference sequence). V lost 1 base and J 4 bases, leaving 11 bases between the germline ends. The CDR3 is 14 amino acids. The CDR3, as DNA: TGTGCCAGCAGCTTAGAACAGGGCCGATACGAGCAGTACTTC. Its translation is CASSLEQGRYEQYF.

This clonotype was counted ten times or more. CDR3 DNA: TGTGCCAGCAGTCCCTGGACAGGGCACACTGAAGCTTTCTTT. Encoded protein: CASSPWTGHTEAFF. This chain uses TRBV28 with TRBJ1-1; 8 bases agree with TRBD1. Germline V gives CDR1 MDHEN, CDR2 SYDVKM. The CDR3 is made up of 14 amino acids. V lost 5 bases and J lost 3; bases outside the gene matches: 5.

This clonotype was counted at least ten times. The V call is TRBV28, the J call TRBJ1-1, with 7 bases that match TRBD1. Unmatched junction bases numbered 9, after V lost 3 bases and J lost 8 bases. This CDR3 has 14 residues. CDR1 and CDR2 (germline): MDHEN, SYDVKM. The CDR3 region has the DNA TGTGCCAGCAGTTTTCTAGGGGGCCAAAGCGAAGCTTTCTTT. Protein: CASSFLGGQSEAFF.

The V gene is TRBV14, the J gene TRBJ1-1; D is uncertain. Deletions cut 4 bases from V and 5 bases from J, with 11 bases between. The CDR3 length is 13 residues. The germline CDR1 and CDR2 sequences are SGHDN and FVKESK. This CDR3 is CASSPRLGTEAFF. DNA of the CDR3: TGTGCCAGCAGCCCCAGGCTGGGGACTGAAGCTTTCTTT.

This clonotype occurred many times. This CDR3 reads CASRTQGVGEKLFF. CDR3 sequence (DNA): TGTGCCAGCCGAACCCAGGGGGTCGGGGAAAAACTGTTTTTT. The chain combines TRBV12-3 or TRBV12-4 with TRBJ1-4; 7 bases map to TRBD1. V lost 8 bases to trimming and J lost 8 bases; unmatched junction nucleotides: 11. The CDR3 runs to 14 residues.

There are many counts of this clonotype. The CDR3: CASSLRQAWGEQYF. The CDR3 region has the DNA TGCGCCAGCAGCTTGAGACAGGCATGGGGGGAGCAGTACTTC. The V and J genes are TRBV5-1 and TRBJ2-7; D might be TRBD1 (6 bases). The CDR3 runs to 14 residues. The V and J ends lost 1 base and 7 bases respectively, with 15 bases between them. The germline CDR1 and CDR2 sequences are SGHRS and YFSETQ.